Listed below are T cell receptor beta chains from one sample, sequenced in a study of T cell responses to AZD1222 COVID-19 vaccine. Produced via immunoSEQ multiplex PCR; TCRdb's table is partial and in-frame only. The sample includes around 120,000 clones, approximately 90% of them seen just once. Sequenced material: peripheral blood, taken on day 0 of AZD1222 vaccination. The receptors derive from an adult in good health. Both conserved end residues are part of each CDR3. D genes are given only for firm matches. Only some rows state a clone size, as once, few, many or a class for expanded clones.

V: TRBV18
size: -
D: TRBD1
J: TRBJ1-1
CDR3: CASSPQRGQTEAFF
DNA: TGTGCCAGCTCCCCCCAGAGGGGGCAAACTGAAGCTTTCTTT

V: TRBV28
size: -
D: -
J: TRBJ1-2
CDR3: CASSLDRGWSYGYTF
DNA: TGTGCCAGCAGTCTGGATAGAGGCTGGTCCTATGGCTACACCTTC

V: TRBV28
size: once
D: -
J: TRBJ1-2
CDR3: CASSLPGTAAYGYTF
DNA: TGTGCCAGCAGTTTACCCGGGACCGCGGCCTATGGCTACACCTTC

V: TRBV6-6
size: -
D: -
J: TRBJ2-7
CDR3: CASKPGEFSPLDEQYF
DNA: TGTGCCAGCAAACCGGGGGAGTTTTCGCCTCTGGACGAGCAGTACTTC

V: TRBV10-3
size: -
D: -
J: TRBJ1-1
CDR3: CAIRRTGNTEAFF
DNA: TGTGCCATCAGGAGAACGGGGAACACTGAAGCTTTCTTT

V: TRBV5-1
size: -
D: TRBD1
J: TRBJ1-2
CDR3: CASSSTGGRNYGYTF
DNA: TGCGCCAGCAGCTCCACAGGGGGCCGGAACTATGGCTACACCTTC

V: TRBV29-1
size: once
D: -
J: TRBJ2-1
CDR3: CSVEWAGFLYNEQFF
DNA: TGCAGCGTTGAATGGGCGGGCTTTCTCTACAATGAGCAGTTCTTC

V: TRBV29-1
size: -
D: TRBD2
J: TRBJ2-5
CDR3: CSARGLAGGKPSQEPQYF
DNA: TGCAGCGCCCGGGGGCTAGCGGGAGGGAAACCCTCTCAAGAGCCCCAGTACTTC

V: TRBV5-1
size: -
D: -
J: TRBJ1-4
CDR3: CASSLRGEKLFF
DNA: TGCGCCAGCAGCTTGAGGGGAGAAAAACTGTTTTTT

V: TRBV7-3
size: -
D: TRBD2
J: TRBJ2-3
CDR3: CASSSRTSGRASSDTQYF
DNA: TGTGCCAGCAGCTCGAGGACTAGCGGGAGGGCTTCGTCAGATACGCAGTATTTT

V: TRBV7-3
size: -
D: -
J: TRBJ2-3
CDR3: CASSLSSTDTQYF
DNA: TGTGCCAGCAGCTTAAGCTCCACAGATACGCAGTATTTT

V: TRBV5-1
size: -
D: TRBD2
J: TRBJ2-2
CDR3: CASSLGERGLAGELFF
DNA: TGCGCCAGCAGCTTGGGAGAGCGGGGACTCGCCGGGGAGCTGTTTTTT

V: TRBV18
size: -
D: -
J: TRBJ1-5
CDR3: CASSPYQDQPQHF
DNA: TGTGCCAGCTCACCCTATCAAGACCAGCCCCAGCATTTT

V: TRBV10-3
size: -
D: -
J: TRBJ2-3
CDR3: CATGEGGTDTQYF
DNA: TGTGCCACCGGAGAGGGGGGCACAGATACGCAGTATTTT

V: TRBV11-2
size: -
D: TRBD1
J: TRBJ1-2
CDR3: CASSSAGQGAEGYTF
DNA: TGTGCCAGCAGCTCCGCCGGACAGGGGGCAGAGGGCTACACCTTC

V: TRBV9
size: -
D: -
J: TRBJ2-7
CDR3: CASSPPRQYSYEQYF
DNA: TGTGCCAGCAGCCCCCCCCGGCAGTACTCCTACGAGCAGTACTTC

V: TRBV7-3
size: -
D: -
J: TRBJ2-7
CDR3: CARGICVCEQYF
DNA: TGTGCCAGGGGGATTTGCGTTTGCGAGCAGTACTTC

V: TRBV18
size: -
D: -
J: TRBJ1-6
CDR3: CASSLPYNFALHF
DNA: TGTGCCAGCTCACTCCCCTACAACTTTGCCCTCCACTTT

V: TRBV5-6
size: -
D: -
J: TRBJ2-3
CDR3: CASSLDRTTDTQYF
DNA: TGTGCCAGCAGCTTGGACCGAACCACAGATACGCAGTATTTT

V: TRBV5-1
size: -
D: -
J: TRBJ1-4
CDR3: CASSGGPTVSEKLFF
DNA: TGCGCCAGCAGCGGGGGCCCGACGGTCAGTGAAAAACTGTTTTTT

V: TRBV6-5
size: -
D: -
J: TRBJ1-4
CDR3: CASSYSGGVGEKLFF
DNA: TGTGCCAGCAGTTACTCAGGGGGTGTTGGTGAAAAACTGTTTTTT

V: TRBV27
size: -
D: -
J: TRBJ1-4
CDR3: CASSLGGGKLFF
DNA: TGTGCCAGCAGTTTAGGGGGAGGGAAACTGTTTTTT

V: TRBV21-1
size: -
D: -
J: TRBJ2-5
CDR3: CASRPLKDRGETQYF
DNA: TGTGCCAGCAGACCACTAAAGGACAGGGGAGAGACCCAGTACTTC

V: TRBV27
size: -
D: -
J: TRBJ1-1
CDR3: CASSLRFSNTEAFF
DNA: TGTGCCAGCAGTCTCCGGTTCTCGAACACTGAAGCTTTCTTT

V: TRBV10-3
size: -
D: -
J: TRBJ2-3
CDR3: CAISESSEGSTDTQYF
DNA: TGTGCCATCAGTGAGTCCTCGGAGGGGAGCACAGATACGCAGTATTTT

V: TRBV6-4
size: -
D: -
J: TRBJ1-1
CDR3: CASENRAANTEAFF
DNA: TGTGCCAGCGAGAACAGGGCGGCGAACACTGAAGCTTTCTTT

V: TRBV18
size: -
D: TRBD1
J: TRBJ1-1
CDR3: CASSPRTGDTEAFF
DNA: TGTGCCAGCTCACCACGGACAGGGGACACTGAAGCTTTCTTT

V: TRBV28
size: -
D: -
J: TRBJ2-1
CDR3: CASSLYRNNEQFF
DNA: TGTGCCAGCAGTTTATACAGGAACAATGAGCAGTTCTTC

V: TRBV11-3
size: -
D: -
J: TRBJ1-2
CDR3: CASSLGRKNYGYTF
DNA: TGTGCCAGCAGCTTAGGGAGAAAAAACTATGGCTACACCTTC

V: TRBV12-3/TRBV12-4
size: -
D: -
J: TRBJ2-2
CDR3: CAMLTRNTGELFF
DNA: TGTGCCATGCTGACTAGGAACACCGGGGAGCTGTTTTTT

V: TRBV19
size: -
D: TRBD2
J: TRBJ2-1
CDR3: CATFSGGGPHNEQFF
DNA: TGTGCCACCTTTAGCGGGGGAGGGCCCCACAATGAGCAGTTCTTC

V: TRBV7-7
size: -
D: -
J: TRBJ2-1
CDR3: CASSAQVSSSYNEQFF
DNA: TGTGCCAGCAGCGCCCAAGTCTCCTCCTCCTACAATGAGCAGTTCTTC

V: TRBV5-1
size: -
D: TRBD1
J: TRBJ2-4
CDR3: CASSWGDRGRDIQYF
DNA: TGCGCCAGCAGCTGGGGGGACAGGGGGCGAGACATTCAGTACTTC

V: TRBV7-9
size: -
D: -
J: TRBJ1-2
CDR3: CASSLGLLGYTF
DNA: TGTGCCAGCAGCTTAGGCCTCCTCGGCTACACCTTC

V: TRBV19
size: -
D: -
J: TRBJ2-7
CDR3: CASSIVGPPGNEQYF
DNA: TGTGCCAGTAGTATAGTAGGGCCCCCCGGGAACGAGCAGTACTTC

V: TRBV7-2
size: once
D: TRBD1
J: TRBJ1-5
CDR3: CASSPGGGSKPQHF
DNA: TGTGCCAGCAGTCCAGGGGGGGGCTCGAAGCCCCAGCATTTT

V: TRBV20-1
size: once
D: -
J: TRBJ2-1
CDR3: CSASKDFHSEQFF
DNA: TGCAGTGCTAGTAAAGACTTCCACTCGGAGCAGTTCTTC

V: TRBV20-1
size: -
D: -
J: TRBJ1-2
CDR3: CSASRDLGGYTF
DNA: TGCAGTGCTAGTCGGGACTTGGGTGGCTACACCTTC

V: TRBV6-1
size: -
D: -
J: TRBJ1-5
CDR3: CASSEALTRNQPQHF
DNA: TGTGCCAGCAGTGAAGCACTTACGCGCAATCAGCCCCAGCATTTT

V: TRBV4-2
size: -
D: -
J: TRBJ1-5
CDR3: CASSQDHNQPQHF
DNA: TGTGCCAGCAGCCAAGACCACAATCAGCCCCAGCATTTT

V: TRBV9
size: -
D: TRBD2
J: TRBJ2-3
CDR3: CASSVTSATSDTQYF
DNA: TGTGCCAGCAGCGTGACGTCAGCGACTAGCGATACGCAGTATTTT

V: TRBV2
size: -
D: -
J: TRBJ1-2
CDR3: CASTGSVYGYTF
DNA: TGTGCCAGCACCGGGTCTGTCTATGGCTACACCTTC

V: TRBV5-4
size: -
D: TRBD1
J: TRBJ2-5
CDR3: CASSPGQEETQYF
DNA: TGTGCCAGCAGCCCCGGACAGGAAGAGACCCAGTACTTC

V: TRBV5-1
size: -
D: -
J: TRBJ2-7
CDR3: CASSLTPGTFSYEQYF
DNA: TGCGCCAGCAGCTTGACCCCCGGGACTTTCTCCTACGAGCAGTACTTC

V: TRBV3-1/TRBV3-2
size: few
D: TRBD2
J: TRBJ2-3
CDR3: CASSHRGGSSGHTDTQYF
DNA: TGTGCCAGCAGCCACCGAGGCGGTTCTAGCGGGCATACAGATACGCAGTATTTT

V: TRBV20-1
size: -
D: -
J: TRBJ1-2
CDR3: CSARSLYGYTF
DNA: TGCAGTGCTAGGTCCCTTTATGGCTACACCTTC

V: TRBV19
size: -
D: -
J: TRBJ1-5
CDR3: CASSTPPGPQHF
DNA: TGTGCCAGTAGCACACCACCCGGGCCCCAGCATTTT

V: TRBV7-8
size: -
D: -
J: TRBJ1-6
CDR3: CASSFWGRETGDNSPLHF
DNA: TGTGCCAGCAGCTTTTGGGGACGGGAAACCGGCGATAATTCACCCCTCCACTTT

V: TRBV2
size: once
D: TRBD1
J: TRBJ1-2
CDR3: CASRDERKGAGYTF
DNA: TGTGCCAGCAGAGATGAAAGGAAGGGGGCCGGCTACACCTTC